This T cell receptor (beta chain) is drawn from a study of breast tumors, draining lymph nodes, adjacent tissues. Axillary draining lymph nodes of breast cancer patients supplied the node samples. General study results and limits: Compared with lymph nodes, tumors were less diverse; compared with nontumor tissue, more. Most tumor T cells seemingly derive from lymph node, then expand in tumor. That most tumor T cells come from lymph nodes remained unproven. Luminal-like breast cancer showed significantly higher tumor–nontumor repertoire similarity than basal-like.

MiXCR was run by TCRdb on the multiplex PCR reads, yielding one entry per CDR3 protein. The repertoire includes 200,000 or so distinct CDR3 sequences, roughly 29% of them detected once, and approximately 4.3% sits in the top ten. Germline-derived CDR1 and CDR2 are KGHDR and SFDVKD. The CDR3 runs 19 residues. Unmatched junction bases numbered 16, after V lost 3 bases and J lost 1 base. Remarks on this clonotype: Its cognate antigen is unknown.

J is TRBJ2-5 and V is TRBV24-1; 7 bases match TRBD2. The receptor comes from a female donor with breast cancer. Some clones in this sample may be carry-over from other donors' samples. The source material was axillary lymph node tissue. CDR3 nucleotides: TGTGCCACCAGTGATCCACCTCCAGGACTAGGAGCCTTCCAAGAGACCCAGTACTTC. Translating it yields CATSDPPPGLGAFQETQYF.